Following are 23 T cell receptor beta chains from one sample sequenced in a study of blood T cell repertoires in COVID-19. Using immunoSEQ multiplex PCR, the repertoire was profiled, and TCRdb retains in-frame clones only, with some absent. The sample yields about 210,000 clones, around 80% seen once. The sequenced material came from peripheral blood. These receptors were collected from a man aged 45 to 65 with active or convalescent COVID-19.

This sequence joins TRBV7-3 and TRBJ1-1; possibly TRBD1 for D (5 bases). This CDR3 contains 13 residues. V gave up 2 bases and J gave up 5 bases, with 9 bases separating them. Germline lookup yields CDR1 SGHTA and CDR2 FQGTGA. CDR3 sequence: CASSLSGGTEAFF. The DNA for the CDR3 is TGTGCCAGCAGCTTATCGGGGGGGACTGAAGCTTTCTTT.

The rearrangement uses TRBV27 and TRBJ1-1, with 7 nucleotides matching TRBD1. V was clipped by 4 bases and J by 0 bases; unmatched bases: 5. Germline CDR1 reads MNHEY; CDR2 reads SMNVEV (reference sequence). The CDR3 contains 15 residues. CDR3 sequence: CASSSDRRMNTEAFF. CDR3 bases: TGTGCCAGCAGTTCGGACAGGAGGATGAACACTGAAGCTTTCTTT.

The chain couples TRBV3-1 (or the pseudogene TRBV3-2) to TRBJ1-5; D not resolved. Between the trimmed V and J ends, which lost 1 base and 6 bases, there was a span of 7 bases. The CDR3 sequence is 13 residues long. Germline-derived CDR1 and CDR2 are LGHDT and YNNKEL (reference sequence). CDR3 in amino acids: CASSQAPVQPQHF. The CDR3 nucleotides are TGTGCCAGCAGCCAAGCGCCAGTTCAGCCCCAGCATTTT.

The genes are TRBV7-2 and TRBJ2-1, with 8 nucleotides matching TRBD2. Losses at the gene ends were 3 bases for V and 8 bases for J; bases not matched to a gene: 6. CDR3 size: 14 residues. CDR1 is SGHTA and CDR2 is FQGNSA in the germline V gene. The CDR3: CASSLAGGWDEQFF. The CDR3, as DNA: TGTGCCAGCAGCTTGGCGGGGGGTTGGGATGAGCAGTTCTTC.

This sequence joins TRBV10-1 and TRBJ2-3, with 10 bases lining up with TRBD2. This CDR3 has 16 residues. The germline V gene encodes CDR1 WNHNN and CDR2 SYGVQD (reference sequence). After removal of 3 bases from V and 1 base from J, the junction contained 4 bases not matched to a gene. Here the CDR3 DNA reads TGCGCCAGCAGTGACCCTAGCGGGGGACGCACAGATACGCAGTATTTT. It translates to CASSDPSGGRTDTQYF.

The V call is TRBV2, the J call TRBJ1-1, with D possibly TRBD1 on 5 matching bases. The germline V and J ends were trimmed by 2 bases and 2 bases, with 12 bases remaining between them. This CDR3 comprises 15 residues. Germline values: CDR1 SNHLY, CDR2 FYNNEI. CDR3 loop: CASSELRGYNTEAFF. The DNA of the CDR3 is TGTGCCAGCAGTGAACTGCGGGGGTATAACACTGAAGCTTTCTTT.

The CDR3, as DNA: TGTGCCAGCAGTTGGACGGGAGGGCCGGGAGATACGCAGTATTTT. Amino acid sequence: CASSWTGGPGDTQYF. The gene calls are TRBV27 and TRBJ2-3; 8 bases fit TRBD2. The CDR3 covers 15 residues. Germline V gives CDR1 MNHEY, CDR2 SMNVEV (reference sequence). J lost 5 bases, V lost 4 bases, and 8 bases had no gene match.

CDR3 sequence (DNA): TGTGCCAGCAGACAGACGACAGATTCCTACGAGCAGTACTTC. It codes for CASRQTTDSYEQYF. The J gene is TRBJ2-7, the V gene TRBV7-9; TRBD1 might be the D (5 bases). Per germline, CDR1 SEHNR and CDR2 FQNEAQ (reference sequence). V was clipped by 6 bases and J by 1 base, with 13 bases between them. The CDR3 has 14 amino acids.

This sequence joins TRBV18 and TRBJ2-3; 10 bases match TRBD1. This CDR3 has 18 amino acids. CDR1 and CDR2 (germline): KGHSH, LQKENI. The trim removed 1 base at V and 4 bases at J, leaving 11 bases unmatched. This chain's CDR3 is CASSPRSLGGQGSDTQYF. In nucleotides, the CDR3 is TGTGCCAGCTCACCACGTAGTCTTGGGGGACAGGGGTCAGATACGCAGTATTTT. The full variable domain, with the rest looked up from reference TRBV18 and TRBJ2-3, is NAGVMQNPRHLVRRRGQEARLRCSPMKGHSHVYWYRQLPEEGLKFMVYLQKENIIDESGMPKERFSAEFPKEGPSILRIQQVVRGDSAAYFCASSPRSLGGQGSDTQYFGPGTRLTVL.

The chain couples TRBV10-2 to TRBJ2-7; D is perhaps TRBD1 (9 bases). With 10 bases removed from V and 1 base from J, the gap between germline ends came to 20 bases. The CDR3 is 15 amino acids. Germline lookup yields CDR1 WSHSY and CDR2 SAAADI. The CDR3 DNA reads as TGCGCCACCCGGGAGGGACAGGGCTTTTCCTACGAGCAGTACTTC. Protein: CATREGQGFSYEQYF.

This clone was observed a single time. The V gene is TRBV14, the J gene TRBJ2-3; no firm D call. Looked up from germline, CDR1 is SGHDN and CDR2 is FVKESK. Between the trimmed V and J ends, which lost 3 bases and 1 base, there was a span of 14 bases. CDR3 length equals 16 residues. The CDR3 sequence: CASSHLQPFGTDTQYF. DNA of the CDR3: TGTGCCAGCAGCCATCTACAGCCCTTCGGCACAGATACGCAGTATTTT.

This chain uses TRBV3-1 (or the pseudogene TRBV3-2) with TRBJ2-7; a weak D match, TRBD1 (6 bases). From germline, CDR1 is LGHDT and CDR2 YNNKEL (reference sequence). The CDR3 has 14 amino acids. V was cut by 6 bases and J by 0 bases, with 12 bases left in between. The DNA of the CDR3 is TGTGCCAGCAGTCCTGACAGGAGCTCCTACGAGCAGTACTTC. Protein sequence: CASSPDRSSYEQYF.

The CDR3 DNA follows: TGTGCCAGCACCCGGACTACAGACAATGAGCAGTTCTTC. It codes for CASTRTTDNEQFF. The V call is TRBV27, the J call TRBJ2-1; D is possibly TRBD2 (6 bases). The CDR3 length is 13 residues. Germline-derived CDR1 and CDR2 are MNHEY and SMNVEV (reference sequence). V gave up 7 bases and J gave up 5 bases, with 12 bases separating them.

The chain couples TRBV15 to TRBJ1-1; 7 bases agree with TRBD1. Germline V gives CDR1 LNHNV, CDR2 YYDKDF (reference sequence). V lost 0 bases, J lost 8 bases, and 3 bases stayed unmatched. This CDR3 is built from 13 residues. The CDR3 DNA is TGTGCCACCAGCAGAGAATCGGACAGGGAAGCTTTCTTT. Translation: CATSRESDREAFF. Looking up the rest from reference TRBV15 and TRBJ1-1 gives the full variable domain: DAMVIQNPRYQVTQFGKPVTLSCSQTLNHNVMYWYQQKSSQAPKLLFHYYDKDFNNEADTPDNFQSRRPNTSFCFLDIRSPGLGDTAMYLCATSRESDREAFFGQGTRLTVV.

The V call is TRBV18, the J call TRBJ1-3; D unclear. The V gene lost 6 bases and the J gene lost 0 bases, with 9 bases spanning the gap. CDR3 length: 14 residues. Germline values: CDR1 KGHSH, CDR2 LQKENI. The CDR3, as DNA: TGTGCCAGCTCTTCGGTACTCTCTGGAAACACCATATATTTT. It specifies CASSSVLSGNTIYF.

CDR3 residues: CASRGTGWYGYTF. DNA for the CDR3: TGTGCCAGCAGGGGGACAGGGTGGTATGGCTACACCTTC. The rearrangement joins TRBV9 to TRBJ1-2; 9 positions agree with TRBD1. Trimming removed 5 bases from V and 5 bases from J; junction bases left unmatched: 4. The CDR3 loop spans 13 amino acids. Germline CDR1 is SGDLS and CDR2 is YYNGEE.

This clone was picked up one time. One end of the junction does not line up with germline, which may come from a read error. J is TRBJ1-5 and V is TRBV5-1, with D possibly TRBD1 on 5 matching bases. Germline CDR1 and CDR2: SGHRS and YFSETQ. The CDR3 consists of 15 residues. The CDR3 loop is CARSLAGGGNQPQHF. For the CDR3, the DNA is TGCGCCCGCAGCTTGGCGGGGGGGGGCAATCAGCCCCAGCATTTT.

This clone was seen at least ten times. The V and J genes are TRBV19 and TRBJ2-1; D possibly corresponds to TRBD2 (6 bases). Trimming took off 0 bases at V and 5 bases at J, with 11 bases between the two ends. Germline-derived CDR1 and CDR2 are LNHDA and SQIVND (reference sequence). The CDR3 is 15 amino acids. The CDR3 region is CASSIDSGANNEQFF. For the CDR3, the DNA is TGTGCCAGTAGTATAGACTCGGGAGCCAACAATGAGCAGTTCTTC. The full variable domain, completed using reference TRBV19 and TRBJ2-1, is DGGITQSPKYLFRKEGQNVTLSCEQNLNHDAMYWYRQDPGQGLRLIYYSQIVNDFQKGDIAEGYSVSREKKESFPLTVTSAQKNPTAFYLCASSIDSGANNEQFFGPGTRLTVL.

The chain couples TRBV6-5 to TRBJ1-1; 7 bases are shared with TRBD1. V was pared by 7 bases and J by 0 bases, with 8 bases of the junction left unmatched. This CDR3 comprises 15 residues. Per the germline V gene, CDR1 is MNHEY and CDR2 is SVGAGI. The CDR3 spells CASILVQGMNTEAFF. The CDR3 DNA reads TGTGCCAGCATCCTCGTACAGGGGATGAACACTGAAGCTTTCTTT.

J is TRBJ2-7 and V is TRBV19; D might be TRBD1 (5 bases). The CDR3 has 12 amino acids. The germline CDR1 and CDR2 sequences are LNHDA and SQIVND (reference sequence). V shed 5 bases and J shed 6 bases, with 11 bases lying between them. The CDR3 loop reads CASSQGMGEQYF. The CDR3 DNA reads as TGTGCCAGTAGTCAGGGAATGGGCGAGCAGTACTTC. Full variable domain (outside the CDR3, taken from reference TRBV19 and TRBJ2-7): DGGITQSPKYLFRKEGQNVTLSCEQNLNHDAMYWYRQDPGQGLRLIYYSQIVNDFQKGDIAEGYSVSREKKESFPLTVTSAQKNPTAFYLCASSQGMGEQYFGPGTRLTVT.

The chain links TRBV28 to TRBJ1-1; D perhaps matches TRBD1 (5 bases). With 4 bases removed from V and 3 bases from J, the gap between germline ends came to 15 bases. This CDR3 is built from 15 residues. Germline-derived CDR1 and CDR2 are MDHEN and SYDVKM. The CDR3, as DNA: TGTGCCAGCAGTTCCCCCCCCCAGGGTGACACTGAAGCTTTCTTT. It encodes CASSSPPQGDTEAFF.

The rearrangement joins TRBV10-1 to TRBJ1-2; no firm D call. Trimming left V 0 bases short and J 7 bases short, with 15 bases between. The CDR3 contains 15 residues. CDR1 and CDR2 from the germline V gene are WNHNN and SYGVQD (reference sequence). The CDR3 DNA reads as TGCGCCAGCAGTGAGTCGATCGGGGTACCCGCTGGCTACACCTTC. This gives the protein CASSESIGVPAGYTF.

The rearrangement uses TRBV6-5 and TRBJ1-2; 9 positions match TRBD1. The J segment lost 7 bases and the V segment lost 0 bases, leaving 6 bases of the junction unmatched. Germline V gene data show CDR1 as MNHEY and CDR2 as SVGAGI. This CDR3 has 15 residues. The CDR3 nucleotides are TGTGCCAGCAGTTACTCACCGACAGGGGGAGCTGGCTACACCTTC. This translates into CASSYSPTGGAGYTF.